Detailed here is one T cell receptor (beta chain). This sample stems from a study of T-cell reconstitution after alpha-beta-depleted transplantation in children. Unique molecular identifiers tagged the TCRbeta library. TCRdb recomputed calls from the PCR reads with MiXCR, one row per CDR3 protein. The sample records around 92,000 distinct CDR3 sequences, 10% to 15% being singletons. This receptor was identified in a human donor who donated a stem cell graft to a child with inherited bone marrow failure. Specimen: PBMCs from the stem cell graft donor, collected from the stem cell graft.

CDR3 sequence: CASSLEGRLYEQYF. CDR3 bases: TGTGCCAGCAGCCTAGAGGGCCGCCTCTACGAGCAGTACTTC. V is TRBV7-2 and J is TRBJ2-7, with D possibly matching TRBD2 (5 bases). Germline-derived CDR1 and CDR2 are SGHTA and FQGNSA. The CDR3 consists of 14 residues. V shed 5 bases and J shed 3 bases, with 14 bases lying between them.